Listed below are T cell receptor beta chains from one sample, sequenced in a study of blood T cell repertoires in COVID-19. Generated by immunoSEQ multiplex PCR, the TCRdb table keeps only in-frame clones and is missing some. The sample yields 130,000 to 150,000 clones, 84% seen once. The sequenced sample consisted of PBMCs or T cells enriched from blood (not recorded which). Source of these receptors: a woman aged 45 to 65 who had been exposed to COVID-19. Both conserved end residues are part of each CDR3. Fields, in order: V gene, D gene, CDR3 protein. The D gene is left open where the match is weak.

V: TRBV5-1
D: .
CDR3: CASLRGTRTYTQYF

V: TRBV19
D: TRBD1
CDR3: CASSPRRGQVDGYTF

V: TRBV7-8
D: .
CDR3: CASSLTSYEQYF

V: TRBV11-2
D: TRBD1
CDR3: CASTRDREYEQYF

V: TRBV6-5
D: TRBD1
CDR3: CASRKGDRSTGELFF

V: TRBV19
D: .
CDR3: CASSIGIQIITGELFF

V: TRBV5-1
D: TRBD1
CDR3: CASSLEYGQAYGYTF

V: TRBV7-2
D: .
CDR3: CASSFDSLSGNTIYF

V: TRBV11-3
D: TRBD1
CDR3: CASRHRDSRPCFSNSPLHF

V: TRBV27
D: .
CDR3: CASSFRGNTEAFF

V: TRBV19
D: .
CDR3: CASSIGQRYTEAFF

V: TRBV2
D: TRBD1
CDR3: CASRDRVDTEAFF

V: TRBV27
D: TRBD2
CDR3: CASRERGAYNEQFF

V: TRBV7-9
D: TRBD2
CDR3: CASSGSGRAGEQYF

V: TRBV5-6
D: TRBD1
CDR3: CASSLGTPWAGGSTEAFF

V: TRBV7-9
D: TRBD1
CDR3: CASPTLGRDSYNEQFF

V: TRBV19
D: .
CDR3: CASSRSFTDTQYF

V: TRBV9
D: TRBD2
CDR3: CASNLAGGPTDTQYF

V: TRBV6-5
D: .
CDR3: CASSYSSGYTEAFF

V: TRBV29-1
D: TRBD1
CDR3: CSVDAGGQGNTIYF

V: TRBV3-1/TRBV3-2
D: .
CDR3: CASSQDTRGGGYTF

V: TRBV3-1/TRBV3-2
D: TRBD2
CDR3: CASSPRRLAGDNEQFF

V: TRBV20-1
D: .
CDR3: CSAETHYEQYF

V: TRBV6-2/TRBV6-3
D: .
CDR3: CASSATMEGSLEQYF

V: TRBV5-4
D: TRBD1
CDR3: CASTRGAGGAGNYGYTF